One T cell receptor (beta chain) is described in this entry. The clone's antigen remains unknown. Base qualities are missing; no much larger clone stands one base away. This sample is part of a study of blood T cell repertoires in COVID-19 (dated by TCRdb to 2020 to 2022). Background for the entire study: Samples from collaborators originated in the United States, Italy and Spain and spanned both the acute and convalescent phases of COVID-19. Deeply sampled blood TCRbeta repertoires from subjects exposed to, actively infected with, or recovered from COVID-19 were included in the dataset. HLA class I and class II types, where available, came from metadata supplied by the sample provider rather than from assay-based typing. The repertoires were released in a freely available public database meant as a resource for research on the immune response to SARS-CoV-2. The prospective study material was composed of cDNA or gDNA derived from T cells, B-cell-depleted T cells, or PBMCs. Samples came from the ongoing ImmuneRACE study (first 160 participants) plus 1,254 subjects from 6 global collaborators. The sample metadata nearly always contained a de-identified subject ID, COVID-19 status, age in years and sex. The study at large found these results: The quantity of clinical and demographic metadata differed by source and by participant and was supplied without curation.

Each collaborating institution followed its own protocols to collect whole blood in K2EDTA tubes. Collaborator samples were shipped for TCRbeta analysis as frozen whole blood, isolated PBMCs, or DNA extracted from either sample type. The CDR3 sequence holds 18 residues, the cysteine and phenylalanine included. CDR3 DNA only is kept here, 54 bases in frame from base 1. TCRbeta CDR3 regions were amplified from genomic DNA using the immunoSEQ Assay, a bias-controlled multiplex PCR. The study's own analysis went as follows. Nucleated cell counts per sample were estimated from amplification of reference gene primers within the assay. To quantify the absolute abundance of each unique TCRbeta CDR3 rearrangement, sequence reads were collapsed and filtered. For each sample, productive Simpson clonality was calculated by taking the square root of Simpson's diversity index across productive rearrangements. In its TCRdb copy, this immuneACCESS table keeps in-frame sequences only and misses some clones. Where compared with another copy, unresolved V genes explain less than half of these, and the others have no known cause. The DNA was the basis for D and trimming; V, J and clone size are from that table. The sample includes around 100,000 clones, with roughly 86% observed a single time. The biggest ten clones account for approximately 4% of the sample.

Recombination linked TRBV21-1 to TRBJ1-6. TRBV21-1 is a known pseudogene. Sequenced input: peripheral blood. This receptor was identified in a man between 40 and 49 years old with acute or convalescent COVID-19. The CDR3 reads CASSKKVAFRGFNSPLHF. Here is the DNA: TGTGCCAGCAGCAAAAAAGTTGCGTTCCGAGGGTTTAATTCACCCCTCCACTTT.